This T cell receptor (beta chain) emerged from a study of T cells in localized non-small cell lung cancer. Clones were read by immunoSEQ multiplex PCR, and TCRdb kept only the in-frame ones, dropping some. The sample yields 39,000 or so clones, approximately 80% seen once. Trimming removed 3 bases from V and 9 bases from J; junction bases left unmatched: 12. This CDR3 has 15 amino acids. Germline CDR1 is SGHAT and CDR2 is FQDESV (reference sequence). The sequencing here drew on PBMCs, taken before any cancer treatment. This chain joins TRBV11-1 and TRBJ2-3, with 7 bases that match TRBD2. The source is a man between 40 and 69 years old with stage II lung adenocarcinoma. CDR3 sequence reads: CASSFGTGGEGTQYF. The CDR3 coding sequence is TGTGCCAGCAGCTTTGGGACTGGCGGGGAGGGCACGCAGTATTTT. The whole variable domain, remainder taken from reference TRBV11-1 and TRBJ2-3, is EAEVAQSPRYKITEKSQAVAFWCDPISGHATLYWYRQILGQGPELLVQFQDESVVDDSQLPKDRFSAERLKGVDSTLKIQPAELGDSAMYLCASSFGTGGEGTQYFGPGTRLTVL.